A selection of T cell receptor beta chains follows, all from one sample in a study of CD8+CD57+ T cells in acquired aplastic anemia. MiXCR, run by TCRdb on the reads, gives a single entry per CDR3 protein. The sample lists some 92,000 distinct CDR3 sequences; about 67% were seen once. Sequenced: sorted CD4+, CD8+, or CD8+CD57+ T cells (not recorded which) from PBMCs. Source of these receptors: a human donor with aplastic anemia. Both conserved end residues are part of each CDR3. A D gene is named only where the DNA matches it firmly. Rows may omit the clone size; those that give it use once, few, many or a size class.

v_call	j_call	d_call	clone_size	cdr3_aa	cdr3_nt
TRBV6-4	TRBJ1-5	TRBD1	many	CASSDEGARYSNQPQHF	TGTGCCAGCAGTGACGAGGGGGCTCGGTATAGCAATCAGCCCCAGCATTTT
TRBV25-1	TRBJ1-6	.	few	CASSGTQGQVLHF	TGTGCCAGCAGTGGAACACAGGGACAAGTCCTCCACTTT
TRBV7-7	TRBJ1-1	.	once	CASSLVDPSNTEAFF	TGTGCTAGCAGCTTAGTCGACCCGTCGAACACTGAAGCTTTCTTT
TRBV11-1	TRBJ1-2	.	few	CASSLARVEGYTF	TGTGCCAGCAGCTTAGCGAGGGTTGAGGGCTACACCTTC
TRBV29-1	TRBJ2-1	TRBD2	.	CSVGTSGDSSYNEQFF	TGCAGCGTTGGGACTAGCGGAGATTCTTCCTACAATGAGCAGTTCTTC
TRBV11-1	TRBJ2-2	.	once	CANSFLATNPWMGGTGELFF	TGTGCCAACAGCTTTTTGGCGACGAATCCATGGATGGGGGGCACCGGGGAGCTGTTTTTT
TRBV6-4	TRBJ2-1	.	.	CALWSEDAEQFF	TGTGCCCTATGGTCAGAGGACGCTGAGCAGTTCTTC
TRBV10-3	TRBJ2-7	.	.	CAIQNQGASYEQYF	TGTGCCATTCAAAATCAGGGTGCCTCCTACGAGCAGTACTTC
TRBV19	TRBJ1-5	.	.	CASSIEQVNQPQHF	TGTGCCAGTAGTATAGAACAGGTGAATCAGCCCCAGCATTTT
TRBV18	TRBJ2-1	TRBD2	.	CASSPAGGTPNEQFF	TGTGCCAGCTCACCAGCGGGAGGGACGCCCAATGAGCAGTTCTTC
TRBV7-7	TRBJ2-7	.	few	CASSSGRYEQYF	TGTGCCAGCAGTTCCGGACGGTACGAGCAGTACTTC
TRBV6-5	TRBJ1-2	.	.	CASSYVDASGYTF	TGTGCCAGCAGTTACGTCGACGCCTCTGGCTACACCTTC
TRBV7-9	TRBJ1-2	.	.	CASSFLDGNYGYTF	TGTGCCAGCAGCTTTTTAGACGGTAACTATGGCTACACCTTC
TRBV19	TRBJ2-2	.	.	CASSIARNTGELFF	TGTGCCAGTAGTATAGCAAGGAACACCGGGGAGCTGTTTTTT
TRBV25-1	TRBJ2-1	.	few	CASKVSGTYNEQFF	TGTGCCAGCAAGGTGAGCGGAACCTACAATGAGCAGTTCTTC
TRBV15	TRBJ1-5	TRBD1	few	CATSRGGGTGGFQPQHF	TGTGCCACCAGCAGAGGGGGAGGGACAGGGGGCTTCCAGCCCCAGCATTTT
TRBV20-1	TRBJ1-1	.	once	CSAIQPGSEAFF	TGCAGTGCCATCCAGCCAGGGAGTGAAGCTTTCTTT
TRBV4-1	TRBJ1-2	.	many	CASSQGGHLNYGYTF	TGCGCCAGCAGCCAAGGAGGACACCTTAACTATGGCTACACCTTC
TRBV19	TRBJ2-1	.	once	CASTGQRASYNEQFF	TGTGCCAGTACGGGACAGCGGGCATCTTACAATGAGCAGTTCTTC
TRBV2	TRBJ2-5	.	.	CASSTRLEETQYF	TGTGCTAGCAGCACAAGACTAGAAGAGACCCAGTACTTC
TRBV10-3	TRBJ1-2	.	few	CAAHPDTGHYGYTF	TGTGCCGCCCATCCGGACACGGGTCACTATGGCTACACCTTC
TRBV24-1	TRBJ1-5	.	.	CATSDSTGPNQPQHF	TGTGCCACCAGCGATTCTACGGGACCCAATCAGCCCCAGCATTTT